The TCR beta chain under discussion was sequenced for a study of human T cells and chemical hapten exposure. Overall study findings and caveats: Significantly more large CDR3 similarity clusters arose among expanded TCRs than among controls.

One entry per CDR3 protein results from TCRdb running MiXCR on the RACE reads. This sample has 100,000 to 150,000 distinct CDR3 sequences, with around 11% found just once. Germline CDR1 reads SGHRS; CDR2 reads YFSETQ. Between the trimmed V and J ends, which lost 1 base and 4 bases, there was a span of 16 bases. The CDR3 has 16 amino acids. On this clonotype itself: Its specificity is unknown.

Time point in this sample: patch test 3, about 24 weeks after DPC sensitization. The treatment here: therapeutic diphenylcyclopropenone sensitization with weekly scalp DPC. At patch-test visits, sampling came before the patch test. RNA extraction used unfractionated whole blood as the source of total RNA. This specimen was whole blood, taken in connection with sensitization to the hapten diphenylcyclopropenone (DPC). The receptor was derived from a woman aged 45-60 years with alopecia areata. Some clones in this sample may be carry-over from other donors' samples. The chain joins TRBV5-1 to TRBJ2-3; D is unclear. The CDR3 DNA reads as TGCGCCAGCAGCTTGATAAGTCGCTGGAATGCAGATACGCAGTATTTT. It yields the protein CASSLISRWNADTQYF.